The clone carrying this TCR beta chain was seen only once. As handled by the study authors: Estimation of nucleated cell counts relied on the amplification of reference gene primers. The repertoire was sequenced with immunoSEQ multiplex PCR; TCRdb's copy has only in-frame clones and lacks some. Clone size and the V and J calls come from that table; the DNA yielded D and trimming. This table has approximately 90,000 clones, 70% to 90% appearing once. This sample was included in a study of blood T cell repertoires in COVID-19. Study overall: From the United States, Italy and Spain came samples of acute and convalescent COVID-19. PBMCs, B-cell-depleted T cells, or T cells provided the cDNA or gDNA that made up the material.

The junction had 6 bases not matched to a gene; V was cut back by 4 bases and J by 2 bases. The CDR3 is 18 residues long. Germline assignment: CDR1 LNHDA and CDR2 SQIVND (reference sequence). The clonotype comes from a man aged 45-60 years with acute or convalescent COVID-19. The V call is TRBV19, the J call TRBJ2-6; 12 nucleotides align to TRBD1. Specimen: peripheral blood. The CDR3, as DNA: TGTGCCAGTAGTAGGGGGGACAGGGGGCGCGCTGGGGCCAACGTCCTGACTTTC. Its translation: CASSRGDRGRAGANVLTF.